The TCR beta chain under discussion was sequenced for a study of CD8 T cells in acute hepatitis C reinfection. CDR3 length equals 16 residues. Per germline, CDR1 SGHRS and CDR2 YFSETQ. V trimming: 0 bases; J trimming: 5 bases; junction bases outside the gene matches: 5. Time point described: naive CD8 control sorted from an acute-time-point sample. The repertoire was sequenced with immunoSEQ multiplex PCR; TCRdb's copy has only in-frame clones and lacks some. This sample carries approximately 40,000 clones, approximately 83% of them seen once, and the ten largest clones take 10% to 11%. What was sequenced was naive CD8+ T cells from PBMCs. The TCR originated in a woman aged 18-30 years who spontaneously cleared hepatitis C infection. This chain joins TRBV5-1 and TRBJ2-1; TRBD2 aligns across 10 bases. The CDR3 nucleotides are TGCGCCAGCAGCTTGGACCTAGCGGGAGATGACAATGAGCAGTTCTTC. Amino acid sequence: CASSLDLAGDDNEQFF.